This record concerns one T cell receptor beta chain sequence. Its antigen is undetermined. The sample originates from a study of OX40 agonist ivuxolimab in advanced cancers. As for the study in general: Six ivuxolimab dose levels, 0.01 to 10 mg/kg, were given intravenously every 2 weeks.

TCRdb's copy holds only in-frame clones and misses some; the assay was immunoSEQ multiplex PCR. The profile covers about 55,000 clones, with 77% appearing a single time and about 6% taken by the ten largest. Germline V CDR1 and CDR2: MDHEN, SYDVKM. This CDR3 region has 16 residues. V shed 6 bases, J shed 4 bases, and the junction held 14 bases outside the gene matches. Findings and limits, study-wide: Low levels of normalized T-cell clonal expansion also appeared in some nonresponders. On average, a greater number of expanded clones characterised CD8+ T cells relative to CD4+.

The receptor's source is an adult with an advanced solid tumor such as melanoma, head and neck, liver or kidney cancer. The sequences come from CD4+ or CD8+ T cells sorted from blood, collected in a trial of the OX40 agonist ivuxolimab. V gene TRBV28 combines with J gene TRBJ1-1, with TRBD1 identical over 7 bases. CDR3 sequence: CASRTQGSGGGTEAFF. Written as DNA, the CDR3 is TGTGCCAGCAGGACCCAAGGGTCAGGGGGAGGCACTGAAGCTTTCTTT.